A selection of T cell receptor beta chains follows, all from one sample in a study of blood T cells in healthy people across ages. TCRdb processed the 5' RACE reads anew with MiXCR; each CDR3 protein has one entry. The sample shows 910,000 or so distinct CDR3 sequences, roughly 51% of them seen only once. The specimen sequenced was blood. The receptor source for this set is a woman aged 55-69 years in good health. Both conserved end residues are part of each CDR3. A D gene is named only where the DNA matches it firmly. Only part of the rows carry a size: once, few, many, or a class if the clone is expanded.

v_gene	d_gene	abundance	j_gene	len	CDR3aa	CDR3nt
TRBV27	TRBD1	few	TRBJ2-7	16	CASSLGQGALPYEQYF	TGTGCCAGCAGTTTGGGACAGGGGGCGCTCCCCTACGAGCAGTACTTC
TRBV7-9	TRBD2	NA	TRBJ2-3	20	CASSSTTSGNIADSTDTQYF	TGTGCCAGCAGTTCAACGACTAGCGGGAACATCGCGGATAGCACAGATACGCAGTATTTT
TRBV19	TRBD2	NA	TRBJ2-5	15	CASSGLAGVVETQYF	TGTGCCAGTAGTGGTTTAGCGGGAGTAGTGGAGACCCAGTACTTC
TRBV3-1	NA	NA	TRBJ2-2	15	CASSQARGPVGELFF	TGTGCCAGCAGCCAAGCGCGCGGGCCCGTGGGGGAGCTGTTTTTT
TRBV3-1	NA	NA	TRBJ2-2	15	CASSKTSEGTGELFF	TGTGCCAGCAGCAAAACGAGTGAGGGCACCGGGGAGCTGTTTTTT
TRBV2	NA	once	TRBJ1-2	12	CASTGDYYGYTF	TGTGCCAGCACCGGGGACTACTATGGCTACACCTTC
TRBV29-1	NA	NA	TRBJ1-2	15	CSAINPGTGTYGCTF	NA
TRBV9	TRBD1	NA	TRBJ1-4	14	CASSRQGLGEKLFF	TGTGCCAGCAGTCGACAGGGGTTGGGTGAAAAACTGTTTTTT
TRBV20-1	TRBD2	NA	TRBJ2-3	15	CSATQTGRKTDTQYF	TGCAGTGCTACCCAGACCGGGAGGAAGACAGATACGCAGTATTTT
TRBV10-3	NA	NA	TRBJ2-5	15	CAISESWQGGETQYF	TGTGCCATCAGTGAGTCGTGGCAGGGAGGAGAGACCCAGTACTTC
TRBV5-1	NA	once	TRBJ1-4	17	CASSYDPGPATNEKLFF	TGCGCCAGCAGCTACGACCCGGGCCCCGCAACTAATGAAAAACTGTTTTTT
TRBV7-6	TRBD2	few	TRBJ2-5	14	CASSPNAGVRTQYF	TGTGCCAGCAGCCCGAACGCGGGAGTTAGGACCCAGTACTTC
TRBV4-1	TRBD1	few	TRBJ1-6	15	CASSQTGTANSPLHF	TGCGCCAGCAGCCAAACCGGGACAGCTAATTCACCCCTCCACTTT
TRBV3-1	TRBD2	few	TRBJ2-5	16	CASSPRTSGNLKTQYF	TGTGCCAGCAGCCCTAGGACTAGCGGGAACCTTAAGACCCAGTACTTC
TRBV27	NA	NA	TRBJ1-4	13	CASGELTGRKLFF	TGTGCCAGCGGTGAACTGACAGGCAGAAAACTGTTTTTT
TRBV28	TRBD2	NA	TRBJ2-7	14	CASTRTSGSAEQYF	TGTGCCAGCACACGGACTAGCGGGAGTGCCGAGCAGTACTTC
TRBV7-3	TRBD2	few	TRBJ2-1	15	CASSLGTSGISEQFF	TGTGCCAGCAGCTTAGGGACTAGCGGAATCAGTGAGCAGTTCTTC
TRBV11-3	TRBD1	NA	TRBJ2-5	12	CASSAHRGTQYF	TGTGCCAGCAGCGCCCACAGGGGGACCCAGTACTTC
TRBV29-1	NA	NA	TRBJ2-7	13	CSTSVGSSYEQYF	TGCAGCACTTCTGTGGGGAGCTCCTACGAGCAGTACTTC
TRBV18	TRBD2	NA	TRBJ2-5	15	CASSPVSGPQETQYF	TGTGCCAGCTCACCGGTTAGCGGGCCCCAAGAGACCCAGTACTTC
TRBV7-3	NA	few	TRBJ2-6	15	CASSSRVGGANVLTF	TGTGCCAGCAGCTCCAGGGTCGGTGGGGCCAACGTCCTGACTTTC
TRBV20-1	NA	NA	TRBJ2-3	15	CSAGARGRATDTQYF	TGCAGTGCAGGAGCGAGGGGACGTGCCACAGATACGCAGTATTTT
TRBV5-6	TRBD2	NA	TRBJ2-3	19	CASSLGPPGLAGGTDTQYF	TGTGCCAGCAGCTTGGGTCCACCGGGACTAGCGGGAGGTACAGATACGCAGTATTTT
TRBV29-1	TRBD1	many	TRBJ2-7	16	CSVDDTGGAGAYEQYF	TGCAGCGTTGACGATACAGGGGGCGCAGGGGCGTACGAGCAGTACTTC
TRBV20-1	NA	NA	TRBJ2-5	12	CSANDPGVEQYF	TGCAGTGCTAACGACCCCGGGGTAGAGCAGTACTTC
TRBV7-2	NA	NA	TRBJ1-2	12	CASSLVRSGYTF	TGTGCCAGCAGCTTAGTCAGGTCCGGCTACACCTTC
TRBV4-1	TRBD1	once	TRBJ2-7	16	CASSQDRGDSYNEQYF	TGCGCCAGCAGCCAAGATAGAGGGGACAGCTACAATGAGCAGTACTTC
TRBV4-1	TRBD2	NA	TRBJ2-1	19	CASSRQPRLAGGPPEEQFF	TGCGCCAGCAGCCGACAGCCTCGGCTAGCGGGAGGGCCTCCTGAGGAGCAGTTCTTC
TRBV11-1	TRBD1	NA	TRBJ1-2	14	CASSFEQGNYGYTF	TGTGCCAGCAGCTTCGAACAGGGGAACTATGGCTACACCTTC